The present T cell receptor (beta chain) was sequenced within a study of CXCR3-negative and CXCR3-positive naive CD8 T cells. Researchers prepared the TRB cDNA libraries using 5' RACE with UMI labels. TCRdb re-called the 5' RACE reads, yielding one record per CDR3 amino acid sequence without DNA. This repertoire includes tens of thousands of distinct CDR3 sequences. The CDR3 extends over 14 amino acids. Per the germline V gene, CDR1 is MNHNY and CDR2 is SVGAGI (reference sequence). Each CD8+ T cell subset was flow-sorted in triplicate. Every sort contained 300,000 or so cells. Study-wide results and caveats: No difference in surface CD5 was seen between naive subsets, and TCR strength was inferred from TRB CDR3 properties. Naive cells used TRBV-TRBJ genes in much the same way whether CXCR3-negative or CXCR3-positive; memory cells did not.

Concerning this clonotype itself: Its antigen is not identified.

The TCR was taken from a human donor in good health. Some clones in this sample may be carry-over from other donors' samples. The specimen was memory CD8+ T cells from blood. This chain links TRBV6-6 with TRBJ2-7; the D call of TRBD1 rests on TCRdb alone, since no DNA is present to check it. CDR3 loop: CASSYLGGAYEQYF.